This TCR beta chain was obtained from a study of shared clonotypes between healthy human individuals. The replicate PCRs on unsorted PBMC were given around 0.3 ug DNA, which is around 31,000 T cell genomes. Only in-frame clones appear in the TCRdb table, and some are missing; sequencing was by immunoSEQ multiplex PCR. This sample has some 510,000 clones, with about four fifths found just once. The CDR3 extends over 13 amino acids. The germline V gene encodes CDR1 SQVTM and CDR2 ANQGSEA. The V gene lost 3 bases and the J gene lost 5 bases, with 14 bases spanning the gap. The rearrangement uses TRBV29-1 and TRBJ2-7, with a weak D call TRBD2 (7 bases). Source material: PBMCs. The source of this sequence is a woman aged 40 to 49 in good health. Some clones in this sample may be carry-over from other donors' samples. The CDR3 reads CSVDGGRTNEQYF. CDR3 bases: TGCAGCGTTGACGGGGGGCGCACGAACGAGCAGTACTTC.